The rows below give T cell receptor beta chains drawn from one sample of a study of shared clonotypes between healthy human individuals. Assay: immunoSEQ multiplex PCR; the TCRdb copy retains only in-frame clones and omits some. The sample shows 2,500,000 or so clones, 85% to 95% of them seen only once. Sequencing used naive CD4+ T cells from PBMCs. These receptors were collected from a man between 18 and 35 years old in good health. Some clones in this sample may be carry-over from other donors' samples. Both conserved end residues are part of each CDR3.

J	V	CDR3
TRBJ2-5	TRBV7-7	CASSRTGGWMETQYF
TRBJ2-5	TRBV21-1	CASSLRTGQETQYF
TRBJ2-7	TRBV5-4	CASSRRTGTGGGEQYF
TRBJ2-1	TRBV19	CASSMRGPTYNEQFF
TRBJ2-7	TRBV28	CASSLPPGSMFVQYF
TRBJ2-5	TRBV28	CASSLGRDGRGQETQYF
TRBJ2-3	TRBV30	CAWKWLGQGTDTQYF
TRBJ1-1	TRBV6-6	CASSRGTLLNTEAFF
TRBJ2-5	TRBV5-1	CASSLGTSVEETQYF
TRBJ2-3	TRBV9	CASSANTDTQYF
TRBJ1-2	TRBV6-1	CASSAQDSGFYGYTF
TRBJ1-2	TRBV7-2	CASSLDQRGYTF
TRBJ2-3	TRBV7-2	CASSLGTAGAQYF
TRBJ1-1	TRBV5-1	CASSDAGTTNTEAFF
TRBJ2-3	TRBV5-1	CASSLANTGGSTDTQYF
TRBJ2-7	TRBV9	CASSRLAGPYEQYF
TRBJ2-1	TRBV9	CASSVLGVRNGNEQFF
TRBJ2-1	TRBV27	CASSLERGYNEQFF
TRBJ2-1	TRBV28	CASDKAGGPEGEQFF
TRBJ2-1	TRBV4-3	CASSQDSAGVGGEQFF
TRBJ2-7	TRBV6-6	CASSDIGQGAGEQYF
TRBJ2-7	TRBV27	CASSFFTSGSYEQYF
TRBJ1-5	TRBV6-1	CASSEAPGRGGQPQHF
TRBJ2-2	TRBV18	CASSPQGANTGELFF
TRBJ1-1	TRBV11-2	CASSPLPRKTEAFF
TRBJ1-3	TRBV4-2	CASSQEGSAALDTIYF
TRBJ2-3	TRBV19	CASSIGGTGADTQYF
TRBJ2-2	TRBV5-1	CASSRTATGELFF
TRBJ2-7	TRBV5-1	CASSVAGTGFSYEQYF
TRBJ1-1	TRBV14	CASSGGAAWTEAFF
TRBJ1-2	TRBV28	CAISGQSANYGYTF
TRBJ2-2	TRBV6-1	CASSEVGLAAANTGELFF
TRBJ2-3	TRBV7-6	CASSPGGTDTQYF
TRBJ2-7	TRBV7-8	CASRPHRGEQYF
TRBJ2-3	TRBV28	CASNLAGAADTQYF
TRBJ1-1	TRBV18	CASSQKDGVNTEAFF
TRBJ2-3	TRBV29-1	CSVEDTGRAADTQYF
TRBJ2-5	TRBV7-8	CASGPTQYF
TRBJ2-3	TRBV28	CASRNPGSGRVYTQYF
TRBJ2-4	TRBV29-1	CSVVGQKNIQYF
TRBJ2-7	TRBV5-1	CASSFGGRSSYEQYF
TRBJ2-4	TRBV7-8	CASSLEQVDIQYF
TRBJ1-3	TRBV4-1	CASSQDILAGSGNTIYF
TRBJ2-6	TRBV5-8	CASSLDGPSGANVLTF
TRBJ2-1	TRBV5-4	CASSLVRDNEQFF
TRBJ2-1	TRBV7-3	CASSLEWRSYNEQFF